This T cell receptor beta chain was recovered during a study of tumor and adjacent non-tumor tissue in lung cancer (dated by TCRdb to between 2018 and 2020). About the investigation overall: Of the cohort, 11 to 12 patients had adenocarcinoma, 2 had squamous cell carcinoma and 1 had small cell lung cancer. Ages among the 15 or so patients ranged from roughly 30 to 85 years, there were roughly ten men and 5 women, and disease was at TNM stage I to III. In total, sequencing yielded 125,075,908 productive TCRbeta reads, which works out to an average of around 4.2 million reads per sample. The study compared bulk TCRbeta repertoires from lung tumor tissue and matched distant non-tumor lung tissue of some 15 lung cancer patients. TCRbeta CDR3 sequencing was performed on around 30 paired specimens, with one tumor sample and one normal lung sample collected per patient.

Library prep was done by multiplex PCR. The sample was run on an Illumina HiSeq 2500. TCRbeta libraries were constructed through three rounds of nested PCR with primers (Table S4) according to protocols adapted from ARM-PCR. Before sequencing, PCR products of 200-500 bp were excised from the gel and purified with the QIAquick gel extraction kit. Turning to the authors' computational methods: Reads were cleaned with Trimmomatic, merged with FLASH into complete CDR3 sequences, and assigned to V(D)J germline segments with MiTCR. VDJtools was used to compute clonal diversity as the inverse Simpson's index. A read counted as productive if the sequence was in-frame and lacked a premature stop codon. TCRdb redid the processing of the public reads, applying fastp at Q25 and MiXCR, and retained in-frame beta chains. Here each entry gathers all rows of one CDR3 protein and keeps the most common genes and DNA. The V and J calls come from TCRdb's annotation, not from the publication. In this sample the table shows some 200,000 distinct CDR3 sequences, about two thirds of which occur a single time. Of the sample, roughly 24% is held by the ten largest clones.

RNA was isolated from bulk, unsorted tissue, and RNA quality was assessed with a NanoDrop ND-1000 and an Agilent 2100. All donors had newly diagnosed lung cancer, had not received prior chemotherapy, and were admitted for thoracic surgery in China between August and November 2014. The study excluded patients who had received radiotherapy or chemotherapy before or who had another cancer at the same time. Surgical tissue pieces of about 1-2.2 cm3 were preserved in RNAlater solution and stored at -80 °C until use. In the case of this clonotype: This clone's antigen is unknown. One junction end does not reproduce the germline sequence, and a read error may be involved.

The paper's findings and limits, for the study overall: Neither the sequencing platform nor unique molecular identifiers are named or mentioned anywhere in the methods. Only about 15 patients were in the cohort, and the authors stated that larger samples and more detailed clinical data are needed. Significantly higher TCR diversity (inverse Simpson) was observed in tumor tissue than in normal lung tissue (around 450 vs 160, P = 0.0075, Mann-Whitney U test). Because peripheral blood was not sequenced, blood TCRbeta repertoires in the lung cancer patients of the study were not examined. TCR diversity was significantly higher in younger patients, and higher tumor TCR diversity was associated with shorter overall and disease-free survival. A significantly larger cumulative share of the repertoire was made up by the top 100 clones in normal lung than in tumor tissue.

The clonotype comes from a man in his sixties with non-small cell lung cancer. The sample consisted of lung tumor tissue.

The sequenced DNA: TGTACCAGCAGCTTACGACCGGCGTACGGGGAGCTGTTTTTT. The resulting protein is CTSSLRPAYGELFF. The chain links TRBV11-2 with TRBJ2-2; no D gene can be assigned with confidence. The CDR3 goes from the cysteine to the phenylalanine over 14 residues. Only the CDR3 region is kept as DNA, spanning 42 bases read in frame from base 1. The germline V gene gives CDR1 as SGHAT and CDR2 as FQNNGV.